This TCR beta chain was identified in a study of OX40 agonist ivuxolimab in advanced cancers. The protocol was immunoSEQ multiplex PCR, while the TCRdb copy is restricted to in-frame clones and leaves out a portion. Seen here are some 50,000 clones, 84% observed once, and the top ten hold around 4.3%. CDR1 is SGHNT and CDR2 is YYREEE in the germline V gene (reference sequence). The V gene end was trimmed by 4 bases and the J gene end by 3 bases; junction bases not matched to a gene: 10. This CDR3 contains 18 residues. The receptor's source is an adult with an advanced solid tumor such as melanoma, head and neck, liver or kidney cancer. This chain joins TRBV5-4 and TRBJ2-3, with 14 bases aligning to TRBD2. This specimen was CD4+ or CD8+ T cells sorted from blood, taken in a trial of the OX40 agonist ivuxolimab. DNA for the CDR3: TGTGCCAGCAGCCGATCGACTAGCGGGAGGGAACTTACAGATACGCAGTATTTT. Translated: CASSRSTSGRELTDTQYF.